Below are 25 T cell receptor beta chains sequenced from a single sample in a study of blood T cell repertoires in COVID-19. Profiling relied on immunoSEQ multiplex PCR, and the TCRdb table lists in-frame clones only, not all of them. In the table there are roughly 250,000 clones, more than 75% of which are singletons. Sequenced: peripheral blood. All receptors come from a man aged 35-49 years with acute or convalescent COVID-19.

The chain has TRBV3-1 (or the pseudogene TRBV3-2) and TRBJ1-4; 12 bases map to TRBD1. V was pared by 4 bases and J by 8 bases, with 17 bases of the junction left unmatched. Germline V CDR1 and CDR2: LGHDT, YNNKEL (reference sequence). CDR3 size: 19 residues. The CDR3 region has the DNA TGTGCCAGCAGCCGTTGGGGGGGACAGGGGGCCCTCGGGGAAGAAAAACTGTTTTTT. Encoded protein: CASSRWGGQGALGEEKLFF.

The chain employs TRBV6-2 or TRBV6-3 and TRBJ1-1; D perhaps matches TRBD1 (6 bases). With 6 bases removed from V and 6 bases from J, the gap between germline ends came to 8 bases. Germline CDR1 reads MNHEY; CDR2 reads SVGEGT. CDR3 length equals 11 residues. CDR3 in amino acids: CASSRTAEAFF. The CDR3 DNA follows: TGTGCCAGCAGCAGGACAGCTGAAGCTTTCTTT.

This clone showed up just a few times. Other DNA sequences in this sample translate to the same CDR3. The gene calls are TRBV3-1 (or the pseudogene TRBV3-2) and TRBJ1-1; D unclear. The CDR3 sequence is 13 residues long. V dropped 6 bases and J dropped 1 base, with 9 bases sitting between them. CDR1 and CDR2 from the germline V gene are LGHDT and YNNKEL (reference sequence). CDR3 nucleotides: TGTGCCAGCAGTCGAGGGAGGAACACTGAAGCTTTCTTT. Its translation: CASSRGRNTEAFF.

This chain connects TRBV7-9 to TRBJ1-2, with D perhaps matching TRBD1 (6 bases). V was cut by 5 bases and J by 8 bases, with 15 bases left in between. The length of the CDR3 is 13 residues. Germline assignment: CDR1 SEHNR and CDR2 FQNEAQ (reference sequence). CDR3 nucleotides: TGTGCCAGCAGCCAGACCGGGACAAAAGGCTACACCTTC. Amino acids: CASSQTGTKGYTF.

The V call is TRBV7-4, the J call TRBJ1-5; TRBD1 matches 11 bases. The CDR3 sequence is 21 residues long. The trim removed 1 base at V and 0 bases at J, leaving 14 bases unmatched. In germline, CDR1 is SGHVT, CDR2 SQSDAQ. Here the CDR3 DNA reads TGTGCCAGCAGCTTAGGGCCCCCACCGGGACAGGGGGGTTTTAGCAATCAGCCCCAGCATTTT. Amino acids: CASSLGPPPGQGGFSNQPQHF.

The V and J genes are TRBV2 and TRBJ2-5; D might be TRBD1 (6 bases). Germline V gene sequence: CDR1 SNHLY, CDR2 FYNNEI. Trimming stripped 7 bases from V and 5 bases from J, with 23 bases between. The CDR3 covers 16 residues. The chain's CDR3 is CASITDRIRQVETQYF. CDR3 coding DNA: TGTGCCAGCATCACCGACAGGATCCGTCAGGTTGAGACCCAGTACTTC.

J is TRBJ1-1 and V is TRBV3-1 (or the pseudogene TRBV3-2), with D perhaps matching TRBD1 (5 bases). Germline lookup yields CDR1 LGHDT and CDR2 YNNKEL (reference sequence). The CDR3 is 17 amino acids. V lost 0 bases and J lost 9, with 23 bases in between. CDR3 sequence (DNA): TGTGCCAGCAGCCAAGATGGGGCTTTACCTGCGGATACCAAAGCTTTCTTT. Translating gives CASSQDGALPADTKAFF.

The chain has TRBV9 and TRBJ1-1; D not certain. The V and J ends lost 1 base and 1 base respectively, with 5 bases between them. CDR3 length equals 13 residues. Germline V lookup: CDR1 SGDLS, CDR2 YYNGEE. The CDR3 bases are TGTGCCAGCAGCGTACAGGCGAACACTGAAGCTTTCTTT. It codes for CASSVQANTEAFF.

The chain is built from TRBV6-5 and TRBJ2-1; no definite D call. There are 12 residues in the CDR3. In germline, CDR1 is MNHEY, CDR2 SVGAGI. V was trimmed by 6 bases and J by 4 bases, leaving 7 bases between them. CDR3 sequence reads: CASRERYNEQFF. The CDR3 DNA follows: TGTGCCAGCAGAGAGAGGTACAATGAGCAGTTCTTC.

The DNA of the CDR3 is TGCAGCGGCGGACAGGGTGAAATCACAGATACGCAGTATTTT. As protein: CSGGQGEITDTQYF. The chain is built from TRBV29-1 and TRBJ2-3; TRBD1 agrees at 8 bases. Trimming took 7 bases from V and 2 from J; bases not matched to a gene: 8. CDR1 SQVTM and CDR2 ANQGSEA come from the germline V gene. The CDR3 has 14 amino acids.

The chain's CDR3 is CASSLRTGGYEQYF. As DNA, the CDR3 is TGTGCCAGCAGCCTTCGGACAGGGGGCTACGAGCAGTACTTC. V gene TRBV7-9 combines with J gene TRBJ2-7; TRBD1 agrees at 10 bases. The V gene end was trimmed by 5 bases and the J gene end by 3 bases; junction bases not matched to a gene: 4. The CDR3 runs to 14 residues. The germline V gene has CDR1 SEHNR and CDR2 FQNEAQ (reference sequence).

The chain is built from TRBV4-3 and TRBJ2-3, with 12 bases identical to TRBD2. The CDR3 has 19 residues. The germline V gene has CDR1 LGHNA and CDR2 YSLEER. The ends lost 2 bases at V and 1 base at J; junction bases unmatched: 10. In nucleotides, the CDR3 is TGCGCCAGCAGCCAACTACTTGGGGCTAGCGGGGGGGGCACAGATACGCAGTATTTT. Translating it yields CASSQLLGASGGGTDTQYF.

J is TRBJ1-3 and V is TRBV3-1 (or the pseudogene TRBV3-2); TRBD1 matches at 8 bases. Germline values: CDR1 LGHDT, CDR2 YNNKEL (reference sequence). The J segment lost 0 bases and the V segment lost 1 base, leaving 8 bases of the junction unmatched. This CDR3 contains 18 residues. CDR3 protein: CASSQGSGQATSGNTIYF. The CDR3 nucleotides read TGTGCCAGCAGCCAAGGGTCGGGACAGGCTACCTCTGGAAACACCATATATTTT.

The V gene is TRBV7-9, the J gene TRBJ2-5, with TRBD2 matching 9 bases. V trimming: 5 bases; J trimming: 1 base; junction bases outside the gene matches: 8. The length of the CDR3 is 16 residues. Germline-derived CDR1 and CDR2 are SEHNR and FQNEAQ (reference sequence). In DNA, the CDR3 is TGTGCCAGCAGCCCCCCCCAGCGGGGGGCCCAAGAGACCCAGTACTTC. Translated, it gives CASSPPQRGAQETQYF.

This clone was seen a few times. V gene TRBV24-1 combines with J gene TRBJ2-1; D is possibly TRBD2 (6 bases). The CDR3 has 17 residues. Germline values: CDR1 KGHDR, CDR2 SFDVKD. V shed 4 bases and J shed 2 bases, with 17 bases lying between them. CDR3 sequence (DNA): TGTGCCACCAGTGAGTCCGGGACTTTTCTTACCTACAATGAGCAGTTCTTC. Its protein product is CATSESGTFLTYNEQFF.

The genes are TRBV5-1 and TRBJ2-7; TRBD1 matches 8 bases. CDR1 and CDR2 (germline): SGHRS, YFSETQ. The CDR3 extends over 15 amino acids. V lost 0 bases, J lost 4 bases, and 6 bases stayed unmatched. CDR3 bases: TGCGCCAGCAGCTTGGGTGGGACAGGTATATACGAGCAGTACTTC. It translates to CASSLGGTGIYEQYF.

Written as DNA, the CDR3 is TGTGCCAGCAGCTTAGTACAGGGAAACACCATATATTTT. It translates to CASSLVQGNTIYF. The chain uses TRBV11-2 and TRBJ1-3; D is unclear. The CDR3 length is 13 residues. CDR1 is SGHAT and CDR2 is FQNNGV in the germline V gene. Between the trimmed V and J ends, which lost 1 base and 4 bases, there was a span of 5 bases.

The chain couples TRBV6-5 to TRBJ1-5; possibly TRBD1 for D (5 bases). CDR1 and CDR2 (germline): MNHEY, SVGAGI. The CDR3 consists of 15 residues. V gave up 3 bases and J gave up 2 bases, with 11 bases separating them. CDR3 sequence: CASSYGGDGNQPQHF. The CDR3 DNA reads as TGTGCCAGCAGTTATGGAGGGGATGGCAATCAGCCCCAGCATTTT.

The chain recombines TRBV3-1 (or the pseudogene TRBV3-2) with TRBJ2-7; 8 nucleotides match TRBD1. The V gene end was trimmed by 0 bases and the J gene end by 5 bases; junction bases not matched to a gene: 6. The CDR3 has 15 residues. The germline V gene has CDR1 LGHDT and CDR2 YNNKEL (reference sequence). CDR3 loop: CASSQEYRGKNEQYF. CDR3 bases: TGTGCCAGCAGCCAAGAGTACAGGGGGAAAAACGAGCAGTACTTC.

This sequence joins TRBV28 and TRBJ2-7; D not certain. The length of the CDR3 is 13 residues. Per germline, CDR1 MDHEN and CDR2 SYDVKM. Trimming pared 4 bases from V and 5 bases from J, leaving 12 bases between. The CDR3 DNA reads TGTGCCAGCAGTTCTCCCCGGTTAGACGAGCAGTACTTC. Translated: CASSSPRLDEQYF.

The rearrangement uses TRBV5-1 and TRBJ1-5; 7 bases agree with TRBD1. Per the germline V gene, CDR1 is SGHRS and CDR2 is YFSETQ. With V trimmed by 4 bases and J by 1 base, 8 bases remained unmatched. CDR3 length: 16 amino acids. CDR3 protein: CASSPEPGQSNQPQHF. CDR3 coding DNA: TGCGCCAGCAGCCCAGAACCGGGACAGAGCAATCAGCCCCAGCATTTT.

The sample holds one count of this clone. The rearrangement joins TRBV9 to TRBJ2-5, with TRBD2 identical over 10 bases. CDR3 length: 16 residues. J was trimmed by 0 bases and V by 2 bases; bases with no gene match: 4. Per the germline V gene, CDR1 is SGDLS and CDR2 is YYNGEE. The CDR3: CASSVGAGGYQETQYF. The CDR3 DNA sequence: TGTGCCAGCAGCGTGGGAGCGGGGGGGTACCAAGAGACCCAGTACTTC.

This rearrangement joins TRBV19 to TRBJ2-3; 7 bases agree with TRBD1. The V and J ends lost 6 bases and 0 bases, in that order; junction bases with no gene match: 12. This CDR3 has 17 residues. Germline V gene data show CDR1 as LNHDA and CDR2 as SQIVND (reference sequence). DNA of the CDR3: TGTGCCAGTAGCGACCCGGGACAGATATTTAGCACAGATACGCAGTATTTT. Protein sequence: CASSDPGQIFSTDTQYF. The whole variable domain, remainder taken from reference TRBV19 and TRBJ2-3, is DGGITQSPKYLFRKEGQNVTLSCEQNLNHDAMYWYRQDPGQGLRLIYYSQIVNDFQKGDIAEGYSVSREKKESFPLTVTSAQKNPTAFYLCASSDPGQIFSTDTQYFGPGTRLTVL.

The rearrangement links TRBV11-2 to TRBJ1-3; D unclear. CDR3 length equals 14 residues. Germline lookup yields CDR1 SGHAT and CDR2 FQNNGV. V was clipped by 5 bases and J by 0 bases, with 8 bases between them. The CDR3 DNA follows: TGTGCCAGCAGCAACAGATCCTCTGGAAACACCATATATTTT. Translating gives CASSNRSSGNTIYF.

This clone was observed a handful of times. This chain links TRBV5-4 with TRBJ2-7; 12 bases are a match to TRBD2. This CDR3 region has 17 residues. Germline lookup yields CDR1 SGHNT and CDR2 YYREEE (reference sequence). V shed 4 bases, J shed 2 bases, and the junction held 10 bases outside the gene matches. In DNA, the CDR3 is TGTGCCAGCAGCCCCGGTCGGACTAGCGGGGTCGCCTACGAGCAGTACTTC. The encoded protein is CASSPGRTSGVAYEQYF.